This T cell receptor (beta chain) was retrieved from a study of patients with pleural tuberculosis. Germline V gene sequence: CDR1 WSHSY, CDR2 SAAADI. The J segment lost 6 bases and the V segment lost 0 bases, leaving 2 bases of the junction unmatched. This CDR3 has 14 residues. Each CDR3 protein gets one entry after TCRdb re-called the reads with MiXCR. The table shows about 30,000 distinct CDR3 sequences, with roughly 18% occurring only once. This clonotype has a count of ten or more. The sequencing sample was made of peripheral blood. The rearrangement joins TRBV10-2 to TRBJ2-1; 7 bases line up with TRBD1. The TCR sequence derives from a human donor with pleural tuberculosis. DNA of the CDR3: TGCGCCAGCAGTGAGTCGACAGGGATCAATGAGCAGTTCTTC. It codes for CASSESTGINEQFF.